The next 28 T cell receptor beta chains were all read from a single sample in a study of blood T cells in healthy people across ages (dated by TCRdb to the mid-2010s). The receptor library was made with 5' RACE. TCRdb lists the instrument as Illumina HiSeq 2500. A second PCR of roughly 7 to 12 cycles was performed with a sample-barcoded 5' primer and a J-beta primer mix. In TCRdb, the public reads were trimmed at Q25 with fastp and aligned with MiXCR, with productive beta chains retained. Every entry covers one CDR3 protein and lists the most common genes and DNA from its rows. The sample table contains about 780,000 distinct CDR3 sequences; only one count was recorded for around 25% of them. The ten largest account for around 3% of the sample. The sample was also reused in another study, on T cells of mothers and their children.

Material: blood. Every receptor here comes from a boy between 10 and 17 years old in good health.

The V call is TRBV7-2, the J call TRBJ2-1; D might be TRBD2 (5 bases). Germline CDR1 and CDR2: SGHTA and FQGNSA. V was clipped by 4 bases and J by 7 bases, with 17 bases between them. This CDR3 spans 15 amino acids. The DNA for the CDR3 is TGTGCCAGCAGCTCCCAGTTCGGGGAGTGGAATGAGCAGTTCTTC. As protein: CASSSQFGEWNEQFF. The full variable domain, completed using reference TRBV7-2 and TRBJ2-1, is GAGVSQSPSNKVTEKGKDVELRCDPISGHTALYWYRQSLGQGLEFLIYFQGNSAPDKSGLPSDRFSAERTGGSVSTLTIQRTQQEDSAVYLCASSSQFGEWNEQFFGPGTRLTVL.

The chain employs TRBV12-3 or TRBV12-4 and TRBJ1-4; D unresolved. Trimming took off 3 bases at V and 8 bases at J, with 13 bases between the two ends. The CDR3 is made up of 14 amino acids. The CDR3 is CASSFRRVDEKLFF. CDR3 DNA: TGTGCCAGCAGTTTTAGAAGGGTCGACGAAAAACTGTTTTTT.

This clonotype has just a few counts. The chain combines TRBV27 with TRBJ1-2, with D possibly being TRBD1 (5 bases). V lost 6 bases to trimming and J lost 8 bases, with 25 bases between them. The germline gives CDR1 MNHEY, CDR2 SMNVEV (reference sequence). The CDR3 runs 16 residues. CDR3 sequence: CASSHLPGKPAAGYTF. The CDR3, as DNA: TGTGCCAGCAGCCATCTCCCAGGGAAGCCCGCTGCCGGCTACACCTTC.

V gene TRBV20-1 combines with J gene TRBJ1-4; TRBD1 agrees at 8 bases. The CDR3 is made up of 14 amino acids. V trimming: 6 bases; J trimming: 7 bases; junction bases outside the gene matches: 10. Germline V gene sequence: CDR1 DFQATT, CDR2 SNEGSKA (reference sequence). The DNA of the CDR3 is TGCAGTGCCGGAACAGGGGGGATCGGTGAAAAACTGTTTTTT. Its protein product is CSAGTGGIGEKLFF.

The chain links TRBV6-5 to TRBJ1-6; possible D gene TRBD1, 6 bases. The CDR3 runs 15 residues. Trimming shortened V by 0 bases and J by 7 bases, and 10 bases separated the two germline ends. Germline V gene sequence: CDR1 MNHEY, CDR2 SVGAGI. The CDR3 DNA is TGTGCCAGCAGTTACTCGGGGGCCGGGAATTCACCCCTCCACTTT. Translation: CASSYSGAGNSPLHF.

With regard to this clonotype: The conserved phenylalanine or tryptophan is not found at the CDR3 terminus, so this likely reflects a read error. The chain links TRBV6-5 to TRBJ2-7; 8 bases match TRBD1. Germline CDR1 and CDR2: MNHEY and SVGAGI. Trimming at V came to 2 bases and at J to 3 bases, leaving 6 bases not matched to a gene. CDR3 size: 15 residues. The CDR3 loop is CASSYRPDRVYEQYS. The CDR3 DNA is TGTGCCAGCAGTTACCGCCCGGACAGGGTCTACGAGCAGTACTCC.

The rearrangement joins TRBV7-9 to TRBJ2-1; TRBD1 matches 8 bases. J was trimmed by 5 bases and V by 7 bases; bases with no gene match: 10. The CDR3 covers 15 residues. Germline-derived CDR1 and CDR2 are SEHNR and FQNEAQ (reference sequence). CDR3 loop: CASTQTGGNDNEQFF. The CDR3 region has the DNA TGTGCCAGCACTCAAACAGGGGGAAACGACAATGAGCAGTTCTTC.

The chain uses TRBV5-1 and TRBJ2-3; D unclear. Germline lookup yields CDR1 SGHRS and CDR2 YFSETQ. Trimming removed 0 bases at V and 0 bases at J, with 11 bases between. The CDR3 runs 16 residues. CDR3 in amino acids: CASSLAVSPSTDTQYF. The CDR3 DNA sequence: TGCGCCAGCAGCTTGGCCGTTAGCCCTAGCACAGATACGCAGTATTTT.

The chain carries TRBV9 and TRBJ1-5; D ambiguous. The length of the CDR3 is 14 residues. Germline V lookup: CDR1 SGDLS, CDR2 YYNGEE. V dropped 3 bases and J dropped 3 bases, with 10 bases sitting between them. CDR3 sequence reads: CASSGELDNQPQHF. Written as DNA, the CDR3 is TGTGCCAGCAGCGGGGAGCTAGACAATCAGCCCCAGCATTTT.

This clonotype was seen a few times. The chain has TRBV6-5 and TRBJ1-6; D is perhaps TRBD1 (6 bases). The CDR3 runs to 17 residues. V was trimmed by 0 bases and J by 9 bases, leaving 18 bases between them. Germline CDR1 reads MNHEY; CDR2 reads SVGAGI. The CDR3 loop is CASSYSKGWGGGSPLHF. The CDR3 nucleotides read TGTGCCAGCAGTTACTCGAAAGGGTGGGGGGGCGGTTCACCCCTCCACTTT.

This rearrangement joins TRBV5-5 to TRBJ1-5, with TRBD1 as a possible D gene (6 bases). Germline V gene sequence: CDR1 SGHKS, CDR2 YYEKEE (reference sequence). Trimming removed 2 bases from V and 0 bases from J, with 15 bases in between. CDR3 length: 17 residues. The CDR3 DNA follows: TGTGCCAGCAGCTTTCATTACAGGGTACTTAGCAATCAGCCCCAGCATTTT. This sequence encodes CASSFHYRVLSNQPQHF.

A note on this clonotype: The CDR3 carries no conserved terminal phenylalanine or tryptophan, so it likely arises from a read error. The chain employs TRBV29-1 and TRBJ2-5, with 9 bases lining up with TRBD2. The trim removed 3 bases at V and 5 bases at J, leaving 4 bases unmatched. The CDR3 sequence is 13 residues long. Germline CDR1 reads SQVTM; CDR2 reads ANQGSEA. The CDR3 DNA reads TGCAGCGTTGATTGGCTAGCGGGGGAGACCCAGTACTTA. Its translation is CSVDWLAGETQYL.

This clonotype was detected a few times. The V call is TRBV7-8, the J call TRBJ2-7; D may match TRBD1 or TRBD2 (5 bases each). The end of the DNA aligns better with TRBJ2-5, so the J call may be wrong. The CDR3 consists of 14 residues. The germline CDR1 and CDR2 sequences are SGHVS and FQNEAQ. The CDR3 protein is CASSPAGRAETQYF. In nucleotides, the CDR3 is TGTGCCAGCAGCCCCGCGGGCAGGGCAGAGACCCAGTACTTC.

This clonotype was counted only a few times. V gene TRBV3-1 combines with J gene TRBJ2-1; TRBD2 aligns across 13 bases. V shed 3 bases, J shed 8 bases, and the junction held 4 bases outside the gene matches. Per germline, CDR1 LGHDT and CDR2 YNNKEL (reference sequence). CDR3 length: 15 residues. The CDR3 region is CASSHPGLAGHEQFF. Written as DNA, the CDR3 is TGTGCCAGCAGCCATCCGGGACTAGCGGGGCATGAGCAGTTCTTC.

This clonotype was counted a few times. The V gene is TRBV30, the J gene TRBJ1-5; tentatively, D is TRBD1 (5 bases). The CDR3 contains 12 residues. The germline V gene has CDR1 GTSNPN and CDR2 SVGIG (reference sequence). Trimming stripped 5 bases from V and 2 bases from J, with 7 bases between. CDR3 protein: CAWGTGNQPQHF. CDR3 DNA: TGTGCCTGGGGGACGGGCAATCAGCCCCAGCATTTT. Together with reference TRBV30 and TRBJ1-5, the CDR3 gives the full variable domain: SQTIHQWPATLVQPVGSPLSLECTVEGTSNPNLYWYRQAAGRGLQLLFYSVGIGQISSEVPQNLSASRPQDRQFILSSKKLLLSDSGFYLCAWGTGNQPQHFGDGTRLSIL.

This clonotype was found a few times. The chain employs TRBV10-3 and TRBJ1-4; D is undetermined. The germline V gene has CDR1 ENHRY and CDR2 SYGVKD. The CDR3 loop spans 13 amino acids. V gave up 2 bases and J gave up 8 bases, with 9 bases separating them. The DNA of the CDR3 is TGTGCCATCAGTGAGGGCACAGACGAAAAACTGTTTTTT. The encoded protein is CAISEGTDEKLFF.

This clonotype was seen only a few times. The J gene is TRBJ1-4, the V gene TRBV10-3; D is uncertain. The V and J ends lost 11 bases and 1 base respectively, with 11 bases between them. The CDR3 spans 13 residues. Germline values: CDR1 ENHRY, CDR2 SYGVKD. Here the CDR3 reads CAVQYGTNEKLFF. For the CDR3, the DNA is TGTGCCGTGCAGTACGGAACTAATGAAAAACTGTTTTTT.

This clonotype was detected once. The chain links TRBV29-1 to TRBJ2-7; 8 bases match TRBD2. J lost 3 bases, V lost 1 base, and 11 bases had no gene match. The CDR3 sequence is 16 residues long. From germline, CDR1 is SQVTM and CDR2 ANQGSEA. Here the CDR3 reads CSVEALIAGTSYEQYF. CDR3 bases: TGCAGCGTTGAAGCCCTCATAGCGGGGACGAGCTACGAGCAGTACTTC.

The chain employs TRBV19 and TRBJ2-6; TRBD1 matches at 11 bases. V shed 10 bases and J 4 bases; nucleotides not matched to a gene: 6. CDR3 length: 15 residues. Germline values: CDR1 LNHDA, CDR2 SQIVND (reference sequence). CDR3 in amino acids: CATGQGAHGANVLTF. The CDR3 nucleotides are TGTGCCACAGGACAGGGGGCGCACGGGGCCAACGTCCTGACTTTC.

The genes are TRBV24-1 and TRBJ2-5, with D unclear. Germline CDR1 KGHDR, CDR2 SFDVKD. V lost 3 bases and J lost 5, with 12 bases in between. This CDR3 has 14 amino acids. The CDR3 DNA reads as TGTGCCACCAGTGATAGTGGTTCCGGGGAGACCCAGTACTTC. Protein sequence: CATSDSGSGETQYF.

The chain joins TRBV19 to TRBJ1-1; 8 bases are a match to TRBD1. Trimming at V came to 2 bases and at J to 4 bases, leaving 12 bases not matched to a gene. There are 17 residues in the CDR3. Germline CDR1 and CDR2: LNHDA and SQIVND (reference sequence). The CDR3 DNA reads TGTGCCAGTAGTATACTACTAGGTCGGACAGGGCCCACTGAAGCTTTCTTT. This sequence encodes CASSILLGRTGPTEAFF. Together with reference TRBV19 and TRBJ1-1, the CDR3 gives the full variable domain: DGGITQSPKYLFRKEGQNVTLSCEQNLNHDAMYWYRQDPGQGLRLIYYSQIVNDFQKGDIAEGYSVSREKKESFPLTVTSAQKNPTAFYLCASSILLGRTGPTEAFFGQGTRLTVV.

The DNA of the CDR3 is TGTGCCAGCAGTGAATTCGGGACCGGGGAGCTGTTTTTT. It is translated as CASSEFGTGELFF. The rearrangement joins TRBV2 to TRBJ2-2; no definite D call. The germline CDR1 and CDR2 sequences are SNHLY and FYNNEI. Trimming cost V 2 bases and J 5 bases, with 6 bases left between them. The CDR3 loop spans 13 amino acids.

This chain uses TRBV7-2 with TRBJ2-4; a possible D gene is TRBD2 (6 bases). CDR1 is SGHTA, CDR2 FQGNSA, per germline. V lost 4 bases, J lost 0 bases, and 7 bases lay in between. CDR3 length: 14 amino acids. The CDR3: CASSSGLAKNIQYF. DNA of the CDR3: TGTGCCAGCAGCTCGGGACTAGCCAAAAACATTCAGTACTTC.

This chain uses TRBV5-1 with TRBJ2-5; D may be TRBD2 (5 bases). Trimming stripped 0 bases from V and 7 bases from J, with 19 bases between. Germline CDR1 reads SGHRS; CDR2 reads YFSETQ. CDR3 length equals 16 residues. In DNA form, the CDR3 reads TGCGCCAGCAGCTTGGGTCTTCCTATTCTTGCGGGGACCCAGTACTTC. This sequence encodes CASSLGLPILAGTQYF.

The chain has TRBV20-1 and TRBJ2-5; D is perhaps TRBD1 (6 bases). The DNA end favors TRBJ2-7, so the J call may be wrong. This CDR3 has 12 amino acids. CDR1 is DFQATT, CDR2 SNEGSKA, per germline (reference sequence). The CDR3, as DNA: TGCAGTGCCCCCGGGGCAGGGGACGAGCAGTACTTC. It yields the protein CSAPGAGDEQYF.

A few counts support this clonotype. The gene calls are TRBV3-1 and TRBJ1-5; D perhaps matches TRBD1 (5 bases). CDR1 is LGHDT and CDR2 is YNNKEL in the germline V gene (reference sequence). The CDR3 has 15 residues. The V end lost 4 bases, the J end lost 3 bases, and 13 bases lay between the germline ends. The CDR3 protein is CASSPEEGDNQPQHF. Written as DNA, the CDR3 is TGTGCCAGCAGCCCCGAAGAAGGGGACAATCAGCCCCAGCATTTT.

This clonotype was observed a few times. The chain carries TRBV15 and TRBJ1-2; 7 bases match TRBD1. The V segment lost 0 bases and the J segment 0 bases; nucleotides outside the gene matches: 10. The CDR3 consists of 18 residues. Germline V gene data show CDR1 as LNHNV and CDR2 as YYDKDF (reference sequence). This CDR3 is CATSRDQEGAAANYGYTF. The CDR3 nucleotides read TGTGCCACCAGCAGAGATCAGGAGGGGGCAGCAGCTAACTATGGCTACACCTTC. Together with reference TRBV15 and TRBJ1-2, the CDR3 gives the full variable domain: DAMVIQNPRYQVTQFGKPVTLSCSQTLNHNVMYWYQQKSSQAPKLLFHYYDKDFNNEADTPDNFQSRRPNTSFCFLDIRSPGLGDTAMYLCATSRDQEGAAANYGYTFGSGTRLTVV.

The chain couples TRBV5-1 to TRBJ2-7; D might be TRBD2 (6 bases). Germline V gene data show CDR1 as SGHRS and CDR2 as YFSETQ. V was pared by 4 bases and J by 1 base, with 9 bases between. The CDR3 has 13 amino acids. The CDR3 region has the DNA TGCGCCAGCAGCGGCGGGACTTCCTACGAGCAGTACTTC. This sequence encodes CASSGGTSYEQYF.